This TCR beta chain was captured by sequencing in a study of beta chain features in type 1 diabetes. The sample holds one count of this clone. Antigen: not known. Findings of the study overall: Any PCR bias toward short templates would affect both groups alike. Significant though moderate, a shortening of TCRB CDR3s appeared in all four CD4+ subsets of Type 1 diabetes patients. In the patient group, naive, central memory and Treg TCRB repertoires seemed more alike than in the healthy donor group.

Reverse transcription of all isolated RNA meant that expressed TCRB transcripts were sequenced. Sequenced naive, central memory and regulatory T cell samples produced an average of about 3.7 million reads. Profiled with immunoSEQ multiplex PCR; TCRdb holds only in-frame clones, not every one. The table records hundreds of thousands of clones, 13% of them present only once. The CDR3 runs 16 residues. The junction had 8 bases not matched to a gene; V was cut back by 5 bases and J by 1 base. The germline gives CDR1 SGHTA, CDR2 FQGNSA. Each sorted fraction was over 95% pure. What was sequenced was naive CD4+ T cells from blood. This rearrangement joins TRBV7-2 to TRBJ2-7, with 10 bases fitting TRBD1. The sequence was collected from a man aged 18 to 29 with type 1 diabetes. The CDR3 bases are TGTGCCAGCAGCCTTCCGGGACAGGGGACGTCCTACGAGCAGTACTTC. Translation gives CASSLPGQGTSYEQYF.